Listed below are T cell receptor beta chains from one sample, sequenced in a study of T cells in Graves' hyperthyroidism and ophthalmopathy. TCRdb independently ran MiXCR on the multiplex PCR reads; one entry per CDR3 protein. The table records 350,000 to 400,000 distinct CDR3 sequences, 14% to 15% of them present only once. Sample: blood. These receptors all come from a woman aged 25-40 years with Graves' hyperthyroidism. Both conserved end residues are part of each CDR3. Each record gives: clone size, D gene, V gene, J gene, CDR3 DNA, CDR3 protein. D genes are given only for firm matches. Part of the rows lack a size; the others show once, few, many or a class for expanded clones.

clone_size: few
d_call: NA
v_call: TRBV20-1
j_call: TRBJ2-1
cdr3_nt: TGCAGTGCGGGACACAATGAGCAGTTCTTC
cdr3_aa: CSAGHNEQFF

clone_size: many
d_call: NA
v_call: TRBV13
j_call: TRBJ2-7
cdr3_nt: TGTGCCAGCAGCTTATTGTACGGGGGGCTCTCGGGAGAGCAGTACTTC
cdr3_aa: CASSLLYGGLSGEQYF

clone_size: many
d_call: NA
v_call: TRBV5-1
j_call: TRBJ2-3
cdr3_nt: TGCGCCAGCAGCTTGGTCGGGGAGATCACAGATACGCAGTATTTT
cdr3_aa: CASSLVGEITDTQYF

clone_size: NA
d_call: TRBD1
v_call: TRBV10-3
j_call: TRBJ1-3
cdr3_nt: TGTGCCATCAGCCGGGACAGTGGGGACACCATATATTTT
cdr3_aa: CAISRDSGDTIYF

clone_size: many
d_call: NA
v_call: TRBV12-3/TRBV12-4
j_call: TRBJ2-7
cdr3_nt: TGTGCCAGCAGTTTGTATGGCGGCTCGACCCCCTACGAGCAGTACTTC
cdr3_aa: CASSLYGGSTPYEQYF

clone_size: many
d_call: TRBD2
v_call: TRBV11-2
j_call: TRBJ2-1
cdr3_nt: TGTGCCAGCAGCCGGACTAGCGGGAGGGCCAACAATGAGCAGTTCTTC
cdr3_aa: CASSRTSGRANNEQFF

clone_size: few
d_call: TRBD1
v_call: TRBV29-1
j_call: TRBJ2-7
cdr3_nt: TGCAGCGTTTTTCTACAGGGGAGCTACGAGCAGTACTTC
cdr3_aa: CSVFLQGSYEQYF

clone_size: many
d_call: TRBD2
v_call: TRBV12-3/TRBV12-4
j_call: TRBJ2-3
cdr3_nt: TGTGCCAGCAGTCAGGGGACTAGCGGGAGGGCTACAGATACGCAGTATTTT
cdr3_aa: CASSQGTSGRATDTQYF

clone_size: NA
d_call: NA
v_call: TRBV9
j_call: TRBJ1-6
cdr3_nt: TGTGCCAGCAGCGTAGGTTGGAAGGCTTCCTATAATTCACCCCTCCACTTT
cdr3_aa: CASSVGWKASYNSPLHF

clone_size: many
d_call: NA
v_call: TRBV6-1
j_call: TRBJ2-5
cdr3_nt: TGTGCCAGCACCAGGGACGGTAAAGAGACCCAGTACTTC
cdr3_aa: CASTRDGKETQYF

clone_size: many
d_call: TRBD2
v_call: TRBV27
j_call: TRBJ2-7
cdr3_nt: TGTGCCAGCAGTCCCTTCCTCGCTAGCGGCTACGAGCAGTACTTC
cdr3_aa: CASSPFLASGYEQYF

clone_size: many
d_call: TRBD2
v_call: TRBV11-1
j_call: TRBJ2-3
cdr3_nt: TGTGCCAGCAGCCTATGGACTAGCGAGATACCTACAGATACGCAGTATTTT
cdr3_aa: CASSLWTSEIPTDTQYF

clone_size: NA
d_call: NA
v_call: TRBV28
j_call: TRBJ1-3
cdr3_nt: TGTGCCAGCAGCCCGTACTCTGGACCCATATATTTT
cdr3_aa: CASSPYSGPIYF

clone_size: many
d_call: NA
v_call: TRBV2
j_call: TRBJ2-3
cdr3_nt: TGTGCCAGCAAGGTAGATACGCAGTATTTT
cdr3_aa: CASKVDTQYF